Sequencing of this T cell receptor (beta chain) was carried out in a study of beta chain features in type 1 diabetes. Isolated RNA was reverse transcribed in full, so expressed TCRB transcripts were sequenced. Generated by immunoSEQ multiplex PCR, the TCRdb table keeps only in-frame clones and is missing some. The sample includes over 500,000 clones, about a sixth seen only once; the top ten take about 0.086%. This clone was seen only a few times. The CDR3 has 15 amino acids. V was clipped by 1 base and J by 7 bases; unmatched bases: 6. CDR1 and CDR2 (germline): LNHDA, SQIVND (reference sequence). Without exception, sorted populations had purity beyond 98%.

This TCR was recovered from a man between 18 and 35 years old in good health. The chain has TRBV19 and TRBJ1-5; 8 positions match TRBD1. Material for sequencing was naive CD4+ T cells from blood. The DNA of the CDR3 is TGTGCCAGTAGTATAGGTGGACAGGGTTGGCAGCCCCAGCATTTT. Amino acids: CASSIGGQGWQPQHF.